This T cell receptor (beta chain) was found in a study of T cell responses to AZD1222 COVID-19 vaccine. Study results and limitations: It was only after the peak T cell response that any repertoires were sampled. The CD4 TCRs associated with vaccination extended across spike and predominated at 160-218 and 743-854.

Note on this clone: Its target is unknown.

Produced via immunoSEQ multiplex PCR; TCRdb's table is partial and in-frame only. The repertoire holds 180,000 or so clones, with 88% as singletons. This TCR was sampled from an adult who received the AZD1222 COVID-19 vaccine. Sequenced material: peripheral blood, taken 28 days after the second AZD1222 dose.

CDR3 sequence: CASSLEGSNSPLHF. Written as DNA, the CDR3 is TGTGCCAGCAGCTTAGAGGGCAGTAATTCACCCCTCCACTTT. The chain combines TRBV7-2 with TRBJ1-6, with D hard to call. The V and J ends lost 1 base and 6 bases respectively, with 7 bases between them. CDR3 length equals 14 residues. The germline V gene encodes CDR1 SGHTA and CDR2 FQGNSA.